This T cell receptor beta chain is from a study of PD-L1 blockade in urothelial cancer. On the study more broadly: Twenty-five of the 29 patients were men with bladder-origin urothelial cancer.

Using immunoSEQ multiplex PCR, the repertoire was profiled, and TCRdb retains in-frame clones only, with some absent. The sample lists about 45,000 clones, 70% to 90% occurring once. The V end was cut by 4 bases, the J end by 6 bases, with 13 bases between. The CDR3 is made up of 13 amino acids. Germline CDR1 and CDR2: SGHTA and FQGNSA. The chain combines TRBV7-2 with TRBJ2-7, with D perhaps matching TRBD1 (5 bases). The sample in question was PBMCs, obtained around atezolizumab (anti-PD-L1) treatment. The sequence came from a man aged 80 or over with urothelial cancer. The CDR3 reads CASSSSGSREQYF. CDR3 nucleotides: TGTGCCAGCAGCTCCTCAGGGTCGCGCGAGCAGTACTTC.